Listed below are T cell receptor beta chains from one sample, sequenced in a study of blood T cells in healthy people across ages. A single record per CDR3 protein comes from TCRdb applying MiXCR to the 5' RACE reads. This table has 600,000 or so distinct CDR3 sequences, roughly 20% appearing once. The material sequenced was blood. The receptors come from a man between 65 and 85 years old in good health. Both conserved end residues are trimmed from each CDR3. The size field is filled for only some rows; it gives once, few, many or a size class.

j_call: TRBJ1-2
v_call: TRBV7-2
clone_size: -
cdr3_aa: ASSLQPASYGYT

j_call: TRBJ1-4
v_call: TRBV13
clone_size: -
cdr3_aa: ASSFALGELF

j_call: TRBJ2-5
v_call: TRBV19
clone_size: -
cdr3_aa: ASSTSTQETQY

j_call: TRBJ2-3
v_call: TRBV7-2
clone_size: few
cdr3_aa: ASSLVGGRTDTQY

j_call: TRBJ2-2
v_call: TRBV20-1
clone_size: few
cdr3_aa: SATGTSGTGELF

j_call: TRBJ2-7
v_call: TRBV2
clone_size: few
cdr3_aa: ASSDDRAVGGEQY

j_call: TRBJ2-5
v_call: TRBV20-1
clone_size: -
cdr3_aa: SASPMQGISPEQY

j_call: TRBJ1-1
v_call: TRBV7-2
clone_size: few
cdr3_aa: ASSFLSSGAF

j_call: TRBJ2-5
v_call: TRBV7-9
clone_size: -
cdr3_aa: ASSLAEIYQETQY

j_call: TRBJ2-5
v_call: TRBV7-7
clone_size: many
cdr3_aa: ASSGSGRAEETQY

j_call: TRBJ2-3
v_call: TRBV18
clone_size: few
cdr3_aa: ASSQATGKTDTQY

j_call: TRBJ2-7
v_call: TRBV5-1
clone_size: -
cdr3_aa: ASSWRDRTDEQY

j_call: TRBJ2-1
v_call: TRBV11-2
clone_size: -
cdr3_aa: ASSWGLVSEQF

j_call: TRBJ1-3
v_call: TRBV7-2
clone_size: few
cdr3_aa: ASSLDENSGNTIY

j_call: TRBJ1-5
v_call: TRBV28
clone_size: -
cdr3_aa: ATRVGRGLWQPQH

j_call: TRBJ2-1
v_call: TRBV14
clone_size: -
cdr3_aa: ASSQEGQSYNEQF

j_call: TRBJ2-1
v_call: TRBV20-1
clone_size: -
cdr3_aa: SALSSGSDSEQF

j_call: TRBJ2-3
v_call: TRBV5-5
clone_size: few
cdr3_aa: ASSLGQGLDTQY

j_call: TRBJ2-3
v_call: TRBV7-2
clone_size: -
cdr3_aa: ASSPSGSGGQY

j_call: TRBJ2-5
v_call: TRBV20-1
clone_size: many
cdr3_aa: SARDTRGLAKETQY

j_call: TRBJ2-3
v_call: TRBV12-3/TRBV12-4
clone_size: few
cdr3_aa: ASSLGQGFSTDTQY

j_call: -
v_call: TRBV2
clone_size: few
cdr3_aa: ASSEGIIGGNEQF